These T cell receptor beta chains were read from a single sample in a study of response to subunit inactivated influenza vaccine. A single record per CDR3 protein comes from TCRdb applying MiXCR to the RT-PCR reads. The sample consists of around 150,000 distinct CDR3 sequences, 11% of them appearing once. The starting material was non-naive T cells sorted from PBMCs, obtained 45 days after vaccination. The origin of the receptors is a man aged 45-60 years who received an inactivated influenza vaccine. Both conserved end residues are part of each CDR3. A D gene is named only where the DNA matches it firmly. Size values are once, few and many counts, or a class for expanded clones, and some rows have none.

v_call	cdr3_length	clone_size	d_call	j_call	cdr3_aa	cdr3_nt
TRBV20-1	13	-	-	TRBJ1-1	CSAVPTENTEAFF	TGCAGTGCGGTCCCTACAGAGAACACTGAAGCTTTCTTT
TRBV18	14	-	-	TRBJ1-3	CASSGTNSGNTIYF	TGTGCCAGCTCAGGGACAAACTCTGGAAACACCATATATTTT
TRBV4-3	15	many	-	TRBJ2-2	CASSQDPFGTGELFF	TGCGCCAGCAGCCAAGATCCCTTCGGCACCGGGGAGCTGTTTTTT
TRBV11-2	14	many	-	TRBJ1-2	CASSLEPGARGYTF	TGTGCCAGCAGCTTAGAGCCGGGGGCGCGGGGCTACACCTTC
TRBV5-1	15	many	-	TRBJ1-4	CASSIGGDLHEKLFF	TGCGCCAGCAGCATTGGAGGGGACCTCCATGAAAAACTGTTTTTT
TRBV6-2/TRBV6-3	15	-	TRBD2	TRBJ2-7	CASSYAGTSSYEQYF	TGTGCCAGCAGTTACGCCGGGACTAGCTCCTACGAGCAGTACTTC
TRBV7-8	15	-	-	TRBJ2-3	CASSRSDRYTDTQYF	TGTGCCAGCAGCCGCTCAGACCGGTACACAGATACGCAGTATTTT
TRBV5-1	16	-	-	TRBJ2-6	CASSLAWGAGANVLTF	TGCGCCAGCAGCTTGGCTTGGGGCGCTGGGGCCAACGTCCTGACTTTC
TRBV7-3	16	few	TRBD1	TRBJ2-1	CASSPGPLQGFNEQFF	TGTGCCAGCAGCCCCGGGCCTTTACAGGGGTTCAATGAGCAGTTCTTC
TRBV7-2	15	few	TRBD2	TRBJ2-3	CASSLFAGAGDTQYF	TGTGCCAGCAGCTTATTTGCGGGAGCAGGAGATACGCAGTATTTT
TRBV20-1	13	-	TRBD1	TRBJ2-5	CSARAGGQETQYF	TGCAGTGCTAGGGCAGGGGGCCAAGAGACCCAGTACTTC
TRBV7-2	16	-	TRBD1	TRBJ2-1	CASSLNTGGSYNEQLF	TGTGCCAGCAGCTTAAATACAGGGGGAAGCTACAATGAGCAGCTCTTC